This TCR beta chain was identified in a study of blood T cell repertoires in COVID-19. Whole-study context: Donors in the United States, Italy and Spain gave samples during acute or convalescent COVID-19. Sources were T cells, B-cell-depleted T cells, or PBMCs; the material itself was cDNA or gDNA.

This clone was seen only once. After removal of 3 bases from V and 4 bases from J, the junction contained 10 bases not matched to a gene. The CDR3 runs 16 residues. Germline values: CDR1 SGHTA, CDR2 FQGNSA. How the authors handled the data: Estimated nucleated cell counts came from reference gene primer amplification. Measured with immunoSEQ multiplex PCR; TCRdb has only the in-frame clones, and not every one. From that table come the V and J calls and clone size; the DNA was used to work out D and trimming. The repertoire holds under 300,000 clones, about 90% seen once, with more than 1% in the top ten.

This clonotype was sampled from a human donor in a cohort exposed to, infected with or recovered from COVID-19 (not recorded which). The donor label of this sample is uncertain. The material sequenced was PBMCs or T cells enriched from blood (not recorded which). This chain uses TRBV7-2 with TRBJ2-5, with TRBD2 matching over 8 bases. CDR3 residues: CASSFPRGGPGETQYF. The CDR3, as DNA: TGTGCCAGCAGCTTTCCCCGGGGGGGTCCCGGAGAGACCCAGTACTTC.